One sample yielded the 17 T cell receptor beta chains listed below, sequenced in a study of blood T cell repertoires in COVID-19. Repertoires were generated with immunoSEQ multiplex PCR, while TCRdb's copy carries only in-frame clones and drops some. The sample yields about 400,000 clones, around 90% seen once. Material for sequencing was PBMCs or T cells enriched from blood (not recorded which). These receptors were collected from a woman aged 40 to 50 with acute COVID-19.

The chain joins TRBV2 to TRBJ1-1; tentatively, D is TRBD1 (6 bases). Looked up from germline, CDR1 is SNHLY and CDR2 is FYNNEI. The length of the CDR3 is 17 residues. Trimming shortened V by 6 bases and J by 5 bases, and 25 bases separated the two germline ends. The DNA for the CDR3 is TGTGCCAGCAGGAGACAACAGCCAACAGGGTTGAGGACTGAAGCTTTCTTT. Translated, it gives CASRRQQPTGLRTEAFF.

The chain recombines TRBV27 with TRBJ1-5; 8 bases line up with TRBD1. The germline CDR1 and CDR2 sequences are MNHEY and SMNVEV (reference sequence). After removal of 5 bases from V and 5 bases from J, the junction contained 8 bases not matched to a gene. The CDR3 length is 15 residues. CDR3 sequence reads: CASSEDRGRHQPQHF. The CDR3 coding sequence is TGTGCCAGCAGTGAAGACAGGGGTCGCCATCAGCCCCAGCATTTT.

This sequence joins TRBV19 and TRBJ1-5, with 10 bases fitting TRBD1. From germline, CDR1 is LNHDA and CDR2 SQIVND (reference sequence). The CDR3 covers 17 residues. With 5 bases clipped from V and 1 base from J, the junction kept 8 bases outside the gene matches. CDR3 residues: CASSLTGGQLSNQPQHF. CDR3 sequence (DNA): TGTGCCAGTAGTTTGACAGGGGGCCAATTAAGCAATCAGCCCCAGCATTTT.

V is TRBV11-2 and J is TRBJ2-1; 8 nucleotides agree with TRBD1. CDR1 is SGHAT and CDR2 is FQNNGV in the germline V gene. CDR3 size: 15 residues. V lost 4 bases and J lost 2; bases outside the gene matches: 4. The CDR3 here is CASSSRQGPYNEQFF. The CDR3 DNA is TGTGCCAGCAGCTCGCGACAGGGGCCCTACAATGAGCAGTTCTTC.

This chain joins TRBV3-1 (or the pseudogene TRBV3-2) and TRBJ1-3, with D possibly being TRBD1 (5 bases). The CDR3 extends over 15 amino acids. Trimming pared 7 bases from V and 3 bases from J, leaving 16 bases between. Germline assignment: CDR1 LGHDT and CDR2 YNNKEL (reference sequence). The CDR3: CASTPQSGGGNTIYF. The CDR3 DNA follows: TGTGCCAGCACCCCCCAGAGCGGGGGTGGAAACACCATATATTTT.

This chain connects TRBV11-2 to TRBJ1-1, with TRBD1 matching over 8 bases. The germline CDR1 and CDR2 sequences are SGHAT and FQNNGV. The CDR3 length is 14 residues. The trim removed 4 bases at V and 4 bases at J, leaving 5 bases unmatched. CDR3 in amino acids: CASSSRGRATEAFF. The CDR3 DNA sequence: TGTGCCAGCAGCTCCAGGGGGCGGGCCACTGAAGCTTTCTTT.

This chain uses TRBV11-3 with TRBJ2-1; the match to TRBD1 covers 8 bases. This CDR3 comprises 15 residues. The germline V gene encodes CDR1 SGHNT and CDR2 YENEEA. J was trimmed by 5 bases and V by 4 bases; bases with no gene match: 7. The CDR3 loop reads CASSSGQGPHNEQFF. DNA of the CDR3: TGTGCCAGCAGCTCCGGACAGGGCCCCCACAATGAGCAGTTCTTC.

The chain joins TRBV5-6 to TRBJ1-2; D is undetermined. CDR3 length: 14 amino acids. V was pared by 4 bases and J by 2 bases, with 12 bases between. Germline-derived CDR1 and CDR2 are SGHDT and YYEEEE. CDR3 region: CASSPRGVNYGYTF. As DNA, the CDR3 is TGTGCCAGCAGCCCGCGTGGAGTAAACTATGGCTACACCTTC.

The chain joins TRBV7-6 to TRBJ2-1; D is ambiguous. CDR3 length: 15 residues. Trimming shortened V by 1 base and J by 5 bases, and 12 bases separated the two germline ends. Per germline, CDR1 SGHVS and CDR2 FNYEAQ. The CDR3: CASSLGPAKDNEQFF. The CDR3 DNA reads TGTGCCAGCAGCTTAGGTCCAGCGAAAGACAATGAGCAGTTCTTC.

This clone came up a few times. The chain has TRBV14 and TRBJ1-1; D perhaps matches TRBD1 (6 bases). V lost 3 bases, J lost 4 bases, and 15 bases lay in between. This CDR3 spans 15 amino acids. Germline CDR1 reads SGHDN; CDR2 reads FVKESK. In DNA, the CDR3 is TGTGCCAGCAGCCAGGGTACAGGGTACTTCACTGAAGCTTTCTTT. Protein: CASSQGTGYFTEAFF.

The gene calls are TRBV29-1 and TRBJ1-1; D unresolved. V lost 7 bases and J 0 bases, leaving 12 bases between the germline ends. Per germline, CDR1 SQVTM and CDR2 ANQGSEA. The CDR3 sequence is 13 residues long. CDR3 nucleotide sequence: TGCAGCGCCAAGCCAGGTATGAACACTGAAGCTTTCTTT. Its translation: CSAKPGMNTEAFF.

The chain carries TRBV5-8 and TRBJ2-3; perhaps TRBD2 as D (5 bases). This CDR3 is built from 16 residues. Germline CDR1 reads SGHTS; CDR2 reads YDEGEE. V lost 7 bases, J lost 4 bases, and 22 bases lay in between. The CDR3 DNA follows: TGTGCCAGCCCTAACAGACCTCGGGAATATTCAGATACGCAGTATTTT. This gives the protein CASPNRPREYSDTQYF.

The rearrangement joins TRBV4-1 to TRBJ2-2; 7 nucleotides agree with TRBD1. V gave up 4 bases and J gave up 3 bases; unmatched junction bases: 5. Per germline, CDR1 MGHRA and CDR2 YSYEKL. This CDR3 comprises 15 residues. The CDR3 coding sequence is TGCGCCAGCAGCCGACAGGGAGTAGACACCGGGGAGCTGTTTTTT. The encoded protein is CASSRQGVDTGELFF.

This clone was detected only once. V gene TRBV2 combines with J gene TRBJ2-1; 8 bases fit TRBD2. V lost 2 bases and J lost 2; bases outside the gene matches: 2. Germline values: CDR1 SNHLY, CDR2 FYNNEI. This CDR3 region has 15 residues. The CDR3 loop is CASSEPGGAYNEQFF. CDR3 DNA sequence: TGTGCCAGCAGTGAACCGGGGGGGGCCTACAATGAGCAGTTCTTC.

The chain uses TRBV5-1 and TRBJ2-2; D unresolved. The CDR3 totals 11 residues. The V end lost 2 bases, the J end lost 8 bases, and 4 bases lay between the germline ends. Germline CDR1 is SGHRS and CDR2 is YFSETQ. For the CDR3, the DNA is TGCGCCAGCAGCTTTCAGGGGGAGCTGTTTTTT. Protein sequence: CASSFQGELFF.

CDR3 protein: CASSIRTGDNQPQHF. The CDR3 DNA follows: TGTGCCAGCAGTATCCGGACAGGTGACAATCAGCCCCAGCATTTT. The genes are TRBV28 and TRBJ1-5; 7 nucleotides align to TRBD1. Germline CDR1 MDHEN, CDR2 SYDVKM. The CDR3 covers 15 residues. The V and J ends lost 5 bases and 3 bases, in that order; junction bases with no gene match: 7.

Of note for this clone: This CDR3 is also generated by other DNA sequences in the sample. The chain couples TRBV5-4 to TRBJ1-1; 9 nucleotides align to TRBD1. Trimming took 3 bases from V and 2 from J; bases not matched to a gene: 2. The CDR3 loop spans 14 amino acids. CDR1 and CDR2 from the germline V gene are SGHNT and YYREEE (reference sequence). The CDR3 coding sequence is TGTGCCAGCAGCTCGGGACAGGGTAACACTGAAGCTTTCTTT. Residues: CASSSGQGNTEAFF.